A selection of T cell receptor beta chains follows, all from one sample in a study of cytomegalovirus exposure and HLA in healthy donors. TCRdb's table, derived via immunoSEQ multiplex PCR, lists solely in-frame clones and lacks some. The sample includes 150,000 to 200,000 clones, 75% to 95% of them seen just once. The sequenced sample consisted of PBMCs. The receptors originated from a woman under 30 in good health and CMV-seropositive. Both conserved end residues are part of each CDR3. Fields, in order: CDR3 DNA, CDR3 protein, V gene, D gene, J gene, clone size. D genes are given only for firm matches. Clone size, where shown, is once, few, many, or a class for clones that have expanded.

cdr3_nt: TGTGCCAGCAGACCCGGGACAGGGTCGAGGGAGCAGTACTTC
cdr3_aa: CASRPGTGSREQYF
v_call: TRBV2
d_call: TRBD1
j_call: TRBJ2-7
clone_size: -

cdr3_nt: TGTGCCAGTAGTCGACGACAGGGTCGCGGCGAAAAACTGTTTTTT
cdr3_aa: CASSRRQGRGEKLFF
v_call: TRBV19
d_call: TRBD1
j_call: TRBJ1-4
clone_size: once

cdr3_nt: TGTGCCAGCAGCTCTCCTTTCCCGGGACTAAGAGAGACCCAGTACTTC
cdr3_aa: CASSSPFPGLRETQYF
v_call: TRBV7-2
d_call: TRBD2
j_call: TRBJ2-5
clone_size: -

cdr3_nt: TGTGCCAGTACTCCTGGACAGGGGTACTATGGCTACACCTTC
cdr3_aa: CASTPGQGYYGYTF
v_call: TRBV6-5
d_call: TRBD1
j_call: TRBJ1-2
clone_size: -

cdr3_nt: TGTGCCAGCAGTCCCGGGACTAGGGGGATAGATACGCAGTATTTT
cdr3_aa: CASSPGTRGIDTQYF
v_call: TRBV7-2
d_call: TRBD2
j_call: TRBJ2-3
clone_size: -

cdr3_nt: TGTGCCAGCAGCCCGGACAGGGGGCCATATGAGCAGTTCTTC
cdr3_aa: CASSPDRGPYEQFF
v_call: TRBV2
d_call: TRBD1
j_call: TRBJ2-1
clone_size: -

cdr3_nt: TGTGCCAGCAGTTTAAGTTCTAGGCATGTCGAGCAGTACTTC
cdr3_aa: CASSLSSRHVEQYF
v_call: TRBV27
d_call: -
j_call: TRBJ2-7
clone_size: -

cdr3_nt: TGTGCCAGCACTCCCCTTAGCAATCAGCCCCAGCATTTT
cdr3_aa: CASTPLSNQPQHF
v_call: TRBV2
d_call: -
j_call: TRBJ1-5
clone_size: -

cdr3_nt: TGTGCCAGCAGGGGAGAGGGCAGGACTCGCAATCAGCCCCAGCATTTT
cdr3_aa: CASRGEGRTRNQPQHF
v_call: TRBV2
d_call: -
j_call: TRBJ1-5
clone_size: -

cdr3_nt: TGTGCCAGCAGTTCGAGCGGGGGGTCCTACGAGCAGTACTTC
cdr3_aa: CASSSSGGSYEQYF
v_call: TRBV5-4
d_call: TRBD2
j_call: TRBJ2-7
clone_size: -

cdr3_nt: TGTGCCAGCAGCCCCCCAAACCAAGAGACCCAGTACTTC
cdr3_aa: CASSPPNQETQYF
v_call: TRBV7-3
d_call: -
j_call: TRBJ2-5
clone_size: -

cdr3_nt: TGTGCCAGCAGTTTGGGGCAGGGAGGTCAGCCCCAGCATTTT
cdr3_aa: CASSLGQGGQPQHF
v_call: TRBV27
d_call: -
j_call: TRBJ1-5
clone_size: -

cdr3_nt: TGTGCCTGGAGGGAGGGGACTACCTCCTACAATGAGCAGTTCTTC
cdr3_aa: CAWREGTTSYNEQFF
v_call: TRBV30
d_call: TRBD2
j_call: TRBJ2-1
clone_size: -

cdr3_nt: TGTGCCAGCAGCCAAGGGCTAGGAGGCGGCAACGAGCAGTACTTC
cdr3_aa: CASSQGLGGGNEQYF
v_call: TRBV4-2
d_call: -
j_call: TRBJ2-7
clone_size: -

cdr3_nt: TGTGCCAGCAGCTTTACCGGACAGGGGTTCGGGGAGCTGTTTTTT
cdr3_aa: CASSFTGQGFGELFF
v_call: TRBV7-2
d_call: TRBD1
j_call: TRBJ2-2
clone_size: -

cdr3_nt: TGTGCCAGCAGCGAGGCGGACAGGGGGGCCGGGGAGCTGTTTTTT
cdr3_aa: CASSEADRGAGELFF
v_call: TRBV5-5
d_call: TRBD1
j_call: TRBJ2-2
clone_size: once

cdr3_nt: TGTGCCAGCAATTCAGGGTCTGAAGCTTTCTTT
cdr3_aa: CASNSGSEAFF
v_call: TRBV28
d_call: -
j_call: TRBJ1-1
clone_size: -

cdr3_nt: TGTGCCTGGAGGCCCAGGGGGAATGGCTACACCTTC
cdr3_aa: CAWRPRGNGYTF
v_call: TRBV30
d_call: TRBD1
j_call: TRBJ1-2
clone_size: -

cdr3_nt: TGTGCCAGCAGCCCGGGACTACCCATTCTCGAGCAGTACTTC
cdr3_aa: CASSPGLPILEQYF
v_call: TRBV4-2
d_call: TRBD2
j_call: TRBJ2-7
clone_size: -

cdr3_nt: TGTGCCAGCAGCTTTTCAGTGTACCAAGAGACCCAGTACTTC
cdr3_aa: CASSFSVYQETQYF
v_call: TRBV7-2
d_call: -
j_call: TRBJ2-5
clone_size: few

cdr3_nt: TGTGCCGCGGGCGGGGTGGACACCGGGGAGCTGTTTTTT
cdr3_aa: CAAGGVDTGELFF
v_call: TRBV11-2
d_call: -
j_call: TRBJ2-2
clone_size: -

cdr3_nt: TGTGCCAGCAGCGCGACCGAGGGGACTCCCTACTTC
cdr3_aa: CASSATEGTPYF
v_call: TRBV9
d_call: -
j_call: TRBJ2-7
clone_size: -

cdr3_nt: TGTGCCAGCAGCTTTCAGCGGGGGGCCGGGGAGCTGTTTTTT
cdr3_aa: CASSFQRGAGELFF
v_call: TRBV7-2
d_call: TRBD2
j_call: TRBJ2-2
clone_size: -

cdr3_nt: TGCAGCGCCCAGGGGCGAGCCCTAGCGGGACACAATGAGCAGTTCTTC
cdr3_aa: CSAQGRALAGHNEQFF
v_call: TRBV29-1
d_call: TRBD2
j_call: TRBJ2-1
clone_size: -